This TCR beta chain came from a study of naive and memory T cell subsets (dated by TCRdb to 2016 to 2017). In terms of the full investigation: The study applied an open-source, UMI-based TCR alpha and beta sequencing pipeline to sorted naive and memory peripheral blood T cell subsets. The functional CMV T cell responses agreed completely with IgG serology results. RNA was DNase-treated and reverse transcribed with TCR constant-region primers, mostly using SuperScript III.

Separate amplification of TCR alpha and beta chain libraries was performed from the second PCR step onward. CMV status of each donor was established by measuring IFNgamma production from CD4+ T cells after fresh PBMCs were stimulated overnight with CMV viral lysate. CD4 T cells were positively selected using Miltenyi beads, after which CD8 T cells were positively selected from the CD4-negative fraction. After staining for CD3, CD4, CD8, CD45RA, CD27 and a live/dead dye, cells were sorted on a BD Aria II into four subsets based on CD45RA and CD27. A few healthy volunteers provided blood, and each donor's sample was split into CD4 and CD8 T cells and then further divided into four differentiation subsets. About 110 ml of peripheral blood was taken from each donor, and PBMC were separated by density-gradient centrifugation on Ficoll-Paque PLUS. After sorting, cells were lysed in RLT buffer, RNA was extracted using a Qiagen RNeasy kit, and the extracted RNA was stored at -80 degrees C.

General study outcomes and caveats: In both CD4 and CD8 cells, going from naive through CM, EM and EMRA, the Gini index went up while Shannon and inverse Simpson diversity went down. Single alpha or beta chain sequences, rather than paired alpha/beta receptors, were used to define clonotypes. A power law was followed by TCR abundance, with an exponent that differed between naive and memory subsets but was consistent across the three individuals. The repertoire findings for the naive and memory subsets could not be validated, as no ground truth was available. After error correction, over 90% of naive TCR sequences appeared only once, giving much steeper abundance distributions than memory subsets. RNA-based TCR counts may be influenced by expression changes linked to T cell activation and differentiation.

The protocol used for the library was UMI-ligation and nested PCR. The beta constant-region primer consisted of an equimolar mixture of two oligonucleotides that together covered TRBC1 and TRBC2. The ligated cDNA went through four rounds of PCR with nested alpha and beta constant-region primers together with the SP2 primer. A single-stranded oligonucleotide bearing the SP2 primer plus a 12-nucleotide UMI was ligated onto the 3' end of the cDNA by T4 RNA ligase 1. The ligation reaction was incubated at 16°C for about 19-24 hours. PCR2 was typically run as a SYBR Green qPCR and stopped at a predetermined threshold to prevent over-amplification. All purifications after the first were performed with Agencourt AMPure XP magnetic beads. Library quantification was done by Qubit, followed by a TapeStation check on which the main peak was expected at around 650 bp. Pooled libraries were sequenced on an Illumina MiSeq using v2 2x251 paired-end kits, and typically roughly 0.85-2 million reads were obtained per sample. Each sample library was pooled at around 4.1 nM, and roughly 5-8% PhiX was included to improve cluster recognition. As for the original processing: Decombinator assigned V and J genes to Demultiplexor-processed FASTQ reads by tag matching, allowing a single base-pair mismatch. Collapsinator used UMIs to correct both sequencing errors and frequency errors arising from PCR heterogeneity. CDR3Translator translated TCRs and extracted CDR3s from the conserved cysteine to the FGXG phenylalanine, flagging non-productive sequences. Gini, Shannon entropy and inverse Simpson indices were calculated on repertoires that had been subsampled to equal numbers of UMI-defined TCRs. Power-law fits to clonotype abundance distributions were performed by maximum likelihood within the linear range. On one naive CD8 sample, the pipeline and MIGEC gave similar UMI counts, unique TCR numbers and clonal distributions. A set of several thousand CMV-associated CDR3 sequences, compiled from VDJdb and a published dataset, was used to search the repertoires. TCRdb itself trimmed the public reads at Q25 with fastp, ran MiXCR and retained productive beta chains. Under each unique CDR3 protein, matching rows form one entry showing the most common genes and DNA. The V and J calls here are based on TCRdb, not the publication. The sample has about 23,000 distinct CDR3 sequences on record, roughly 10% of them singletons. The ten largest clones represent over 20% of the sample.

For this chain, trimming is 11 bases at the V end and 3 bases at the J end, and the number of junction bases without a gene match is 5. CDR1 and CDR2 are read off the germline V gene (reference sequence) as MNHNY and SVGAGI. The CDR3 goes from the cysteine to the phenylalanine over 14 residues. The retained sequence is limited to the CDR3, 42 bases, with the frame set at the first base. On this clonotype itself: This clone's antigen is unknown. No base quality information exists; no much larger clone differs at one position.

The source of this sequence is a human donor in good health. Recombination linked TRBV6-6 to TRBJ1-4; TRBD1 fits 11 bases in the junction. The sequenced sample consisted of central memory CD8+ T cells from blood. Per the publication, the cell subset or site label means: central memory, CD45RA- CD27+. For the CDR3, the sequence is CALGQGAANEKLFF. The nucleotide sequence is given as TGTGCCCTTGGACAGGGGGCAGCTAATGAAAAACTGTTTTTT.